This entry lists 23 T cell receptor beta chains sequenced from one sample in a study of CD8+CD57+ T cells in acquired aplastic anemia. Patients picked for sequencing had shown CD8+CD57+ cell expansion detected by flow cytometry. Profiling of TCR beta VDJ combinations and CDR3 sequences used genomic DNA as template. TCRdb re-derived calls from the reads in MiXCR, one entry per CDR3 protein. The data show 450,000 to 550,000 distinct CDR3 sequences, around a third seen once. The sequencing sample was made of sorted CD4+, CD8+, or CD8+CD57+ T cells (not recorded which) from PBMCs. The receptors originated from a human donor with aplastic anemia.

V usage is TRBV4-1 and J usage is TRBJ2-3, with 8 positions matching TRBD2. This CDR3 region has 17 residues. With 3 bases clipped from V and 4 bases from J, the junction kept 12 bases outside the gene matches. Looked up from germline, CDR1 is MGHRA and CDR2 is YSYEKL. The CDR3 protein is CASSHQDGGGAPDTQYF. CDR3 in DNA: TGCGCCAGCAGCCACCAGGACGGGGGGGGGGCCCCAGATACGCAGTATTTT.

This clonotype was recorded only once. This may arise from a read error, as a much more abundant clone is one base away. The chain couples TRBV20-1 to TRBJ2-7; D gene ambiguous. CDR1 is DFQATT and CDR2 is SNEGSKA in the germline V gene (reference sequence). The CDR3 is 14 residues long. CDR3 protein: CSALTVLGSYEQHF. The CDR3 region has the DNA TGCAGTGCCTTGACTGTGTTGGGGTCCTACGAGCAGCACTTC.

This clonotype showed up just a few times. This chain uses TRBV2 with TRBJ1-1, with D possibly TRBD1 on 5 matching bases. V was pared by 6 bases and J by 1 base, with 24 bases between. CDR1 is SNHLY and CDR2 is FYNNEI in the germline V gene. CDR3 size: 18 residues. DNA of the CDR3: TGTGCCAGCAGCGAAACCAGAGAATGGGACGCACCGAACACTGAAGCTTTCTTT. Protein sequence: CASSETREWDAPNTEAFF.

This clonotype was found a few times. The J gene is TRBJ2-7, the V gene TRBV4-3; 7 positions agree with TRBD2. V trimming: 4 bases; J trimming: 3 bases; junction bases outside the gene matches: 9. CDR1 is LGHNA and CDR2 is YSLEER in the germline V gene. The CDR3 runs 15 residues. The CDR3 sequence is CASSRGDYNYYEQYF. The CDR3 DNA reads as TGCGCCAGCAGCCGGGGGGACTATAATTACTACGAGCAGTACTTC.

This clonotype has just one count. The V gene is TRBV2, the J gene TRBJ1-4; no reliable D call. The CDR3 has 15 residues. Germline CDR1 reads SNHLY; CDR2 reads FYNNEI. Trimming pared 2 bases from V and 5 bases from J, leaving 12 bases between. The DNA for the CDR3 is TGTGCCAGCAGTGAAAGGACTAGCGCCAATGAAAAACTGTTTTTT. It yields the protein CASSERTSANEKLFF.

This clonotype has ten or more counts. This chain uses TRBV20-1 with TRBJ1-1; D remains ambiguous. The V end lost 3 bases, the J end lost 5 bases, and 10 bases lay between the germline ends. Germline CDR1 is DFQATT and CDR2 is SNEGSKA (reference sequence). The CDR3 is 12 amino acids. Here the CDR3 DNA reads TGCAGTGCTAGTGACCGTGGGACTGAAGCTTTCTTT. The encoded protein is CSASDRGTEAFF.

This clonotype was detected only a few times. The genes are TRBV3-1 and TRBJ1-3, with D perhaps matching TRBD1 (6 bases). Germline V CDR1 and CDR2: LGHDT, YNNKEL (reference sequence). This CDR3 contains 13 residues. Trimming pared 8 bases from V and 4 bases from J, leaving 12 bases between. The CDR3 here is CASGTGFGNTIYF. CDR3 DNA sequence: TGTGCCAGCGGTACAGGGTTCGGAAACACCATATATTTT.

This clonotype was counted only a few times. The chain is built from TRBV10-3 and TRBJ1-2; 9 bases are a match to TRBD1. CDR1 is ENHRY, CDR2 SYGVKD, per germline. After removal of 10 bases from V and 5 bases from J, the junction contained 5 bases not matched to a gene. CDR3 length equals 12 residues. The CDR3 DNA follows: TGTGCCACCGCCGGGACAGGGTATGGCTACACCTTC. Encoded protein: CATAGTGYGYTF.

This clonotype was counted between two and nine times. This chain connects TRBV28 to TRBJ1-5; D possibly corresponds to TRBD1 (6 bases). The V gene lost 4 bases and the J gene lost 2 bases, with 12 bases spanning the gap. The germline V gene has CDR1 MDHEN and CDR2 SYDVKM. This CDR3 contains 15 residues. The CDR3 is CASSSLAGGNQPQHF. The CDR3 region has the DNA TGTGCCAGCAGTTCCCTGGCAGGGGGCAATCAGCCCCAGCATTTT.

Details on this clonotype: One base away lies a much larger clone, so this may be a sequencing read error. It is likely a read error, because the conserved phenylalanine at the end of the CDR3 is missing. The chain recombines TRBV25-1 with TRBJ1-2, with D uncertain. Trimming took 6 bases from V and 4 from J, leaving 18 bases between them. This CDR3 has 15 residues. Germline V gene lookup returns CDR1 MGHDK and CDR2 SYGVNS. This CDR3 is CASSVWATPLYGYTS. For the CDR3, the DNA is TGTGCCAGCAGCGTATGGGCTACCCCCCTCTATGGCTACACCTCC.

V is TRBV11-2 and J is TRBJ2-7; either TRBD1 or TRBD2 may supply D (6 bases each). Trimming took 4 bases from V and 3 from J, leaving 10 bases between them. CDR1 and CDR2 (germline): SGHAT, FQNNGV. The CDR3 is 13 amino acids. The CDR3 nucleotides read TGTGCCAGCAGCTACGGGGGCCACTACGAGCAGTACTTC. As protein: CASSYGGHYEQYF.

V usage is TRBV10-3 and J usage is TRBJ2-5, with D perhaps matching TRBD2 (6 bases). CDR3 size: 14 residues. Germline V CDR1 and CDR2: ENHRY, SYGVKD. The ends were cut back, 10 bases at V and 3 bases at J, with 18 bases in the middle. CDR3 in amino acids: CASAYPGGEETQYF. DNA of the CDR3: TGTGCCAGCGCTTATCCCGGAGGGGAAGAGACCCAGTACTTC.

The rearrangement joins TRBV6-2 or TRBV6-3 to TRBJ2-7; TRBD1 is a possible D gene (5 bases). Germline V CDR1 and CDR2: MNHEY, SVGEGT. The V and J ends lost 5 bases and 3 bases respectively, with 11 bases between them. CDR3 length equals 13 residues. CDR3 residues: CASSDTTGYEQYF. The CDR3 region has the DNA TGTGCCAGCAGTGATACTACAGGCTACGAGCAGTACTTC.

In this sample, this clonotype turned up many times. The chain's CDR3 is CASSLALGDNSPLHF. In DNA, the CDR3 is TGCGCCAGCAGCTTGGCGTTGGGGGATAATTCACCCCTCCACTTT. This chain joins TRBV5-1 and TRBJ1-6; possibly TRBD1 for D (5 bases). Germline V CDR1 and CDR2: SGHRS, YFSETQ. Trimming removed 0 bases at V and 5 bases at J, with 9 bases between. The CDR3 is 15 amino acids. Drawing the rest from reference TRBV5-1 and TRBJ1-6, the complete variable domain is KAGVTQTPRYLIKTRGQQVTLSCSPISGHRSVSWYQQTPGQGLQFLFEYFSETQRNKGNFPGRFSGRQFSNSRSEMNVSTLELGDSALYLCASSLALGDNSPLHFGNGTRLTVT.

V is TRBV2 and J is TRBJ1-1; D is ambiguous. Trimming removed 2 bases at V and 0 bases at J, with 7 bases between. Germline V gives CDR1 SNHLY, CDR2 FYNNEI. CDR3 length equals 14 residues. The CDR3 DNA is TGTGCCAGCAGTGAATTAAGATTGAACACTGAAGCTTTCTTT. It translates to CASSELRLNTEAFF. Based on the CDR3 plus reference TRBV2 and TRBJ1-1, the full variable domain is EPEVTQTPSHQVTQMGQEVILRCVPISNHLYFYWYRQILGQKVEFLVSFYNNEISEKSEIFDDQFSVERPDGSNFTLKIRSTKLEDSAMYFCASSELRLNTEAFFGQGTRLTVV.

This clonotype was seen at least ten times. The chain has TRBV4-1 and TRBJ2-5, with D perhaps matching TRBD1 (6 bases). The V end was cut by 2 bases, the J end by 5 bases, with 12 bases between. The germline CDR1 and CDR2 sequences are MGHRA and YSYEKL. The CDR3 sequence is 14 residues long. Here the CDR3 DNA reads TGCGCCAGCAGCCAACTGGTCAGGGGTGAGACCCAGTACTTC. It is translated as CASSQLVRGETQYF.

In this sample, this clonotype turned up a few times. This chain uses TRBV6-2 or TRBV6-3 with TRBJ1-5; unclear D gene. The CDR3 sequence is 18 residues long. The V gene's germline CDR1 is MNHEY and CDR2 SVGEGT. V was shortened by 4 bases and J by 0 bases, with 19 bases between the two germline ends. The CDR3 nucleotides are TGTGCCAGCAGTTCATACTTTCCGGGAGCGAGTAGCAATCAGCCCCAGCATTTT. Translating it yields CASSSYFPGASSNQPQHF.

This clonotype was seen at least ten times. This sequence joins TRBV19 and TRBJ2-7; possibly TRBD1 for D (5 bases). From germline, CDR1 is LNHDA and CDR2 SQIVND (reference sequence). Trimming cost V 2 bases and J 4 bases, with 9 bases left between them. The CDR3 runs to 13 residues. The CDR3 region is CASSISREYEQYF. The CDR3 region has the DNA TGTGCCAGTAGTATAAGCAGGGAATACGAGCAGTACTTC.

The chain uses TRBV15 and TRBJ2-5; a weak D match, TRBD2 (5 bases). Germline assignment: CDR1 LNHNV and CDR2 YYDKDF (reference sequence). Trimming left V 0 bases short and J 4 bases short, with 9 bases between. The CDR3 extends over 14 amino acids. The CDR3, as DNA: TGTGCCACCAGCAGAGATCTCCGGGGAGAGACCCAGTACTTC. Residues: CATSRDLRGETQYF. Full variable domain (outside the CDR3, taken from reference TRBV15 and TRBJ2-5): DAMVIQNPRYQVTQFGKPVTLSCSQTLNHNVMYWYQQKSSQAPKLLFHYYDKDFNNEADTPDNFQSRRPNTSFCFLDIRSPGLGDTAMYLCATSRDLRGETQYFGPGTRLLVL.

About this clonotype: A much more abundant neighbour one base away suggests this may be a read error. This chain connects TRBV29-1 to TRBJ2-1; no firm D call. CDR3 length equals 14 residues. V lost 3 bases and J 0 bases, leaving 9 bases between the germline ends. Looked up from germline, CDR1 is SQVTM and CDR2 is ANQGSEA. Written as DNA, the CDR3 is TGCAGCGTTGATGACTCGAGCTCCTACAATGAGCAGTTCTTC. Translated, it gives CSVDDSSSYNEQFF.

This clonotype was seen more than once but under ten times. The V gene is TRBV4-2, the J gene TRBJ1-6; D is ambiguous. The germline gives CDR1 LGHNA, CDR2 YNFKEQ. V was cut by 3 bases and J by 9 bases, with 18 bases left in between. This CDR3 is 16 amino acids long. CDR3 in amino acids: CASSQSPGNLGSPLHF. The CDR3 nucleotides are TGTGCCAGCAGCCAGAGCCCGGGCAATCTAGGTTCACCCCTCCACTTT.

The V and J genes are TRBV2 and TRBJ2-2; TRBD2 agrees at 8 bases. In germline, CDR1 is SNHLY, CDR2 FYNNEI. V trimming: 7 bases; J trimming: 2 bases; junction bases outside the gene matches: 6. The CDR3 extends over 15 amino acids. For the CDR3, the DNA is TGTGCCAGCAATCGAGCGGGAGCAAACACCGGGGAGCTGTTTTTT. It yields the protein CASNRAGANTGELFF.

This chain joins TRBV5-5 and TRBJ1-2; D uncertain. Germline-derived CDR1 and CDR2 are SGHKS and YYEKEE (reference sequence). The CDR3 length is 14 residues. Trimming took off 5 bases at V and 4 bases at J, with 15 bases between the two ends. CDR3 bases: TGTGCCAGCAGAAATGACCAGTGGAGCTATGGCTACACCTTC. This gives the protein CASRNDQWSYGYTF.